Listed below are T cell receptor beta chains from one sample, sequenced in a study of blood T cell repertoires in COVID-19. Libraries were prepared by immunoSEQ multiplex PCR; TCRdb keeps only in-frame clonotypes and omits some of them. The sample includes 88,000 or so clones, about 85% of them seen just once. The source material was peripheral blood. All receptors derive from a man in his sixties with acute or convalescent COVID-19. The CDR3 runs from the conserved cysteine through the conserved F or W. The D gene is left open where the match is weak. Only part of the rows carry a size: once, few, many, or a class if the clone is expanded.

j_gene | abundance | v_gene | d_gene | CDR3aa | CDR3nt
TRBJ1-2 | NA | TRBV19 | NA | CASSRGSNYGYTF | TGTGCCAGTAGCCGAGGGAGTAACTATGGCTACACCTTC
TRBJ2-2 | NA | TRBV24-1 | TRBD1 | CATSDRQGAGELFF | TGTGCCACCAGTGATCGACAGGGGGCCGGGGAGCTGTTTTTT
TRBJ1-2 | NA | TRBV9 | NA | CASSDRVAGDYGYTF | TGTGCCAGCAGCGACAGGGTCGCAGGTGACTATGGCTACACCTTC
TRBJ2-7 | few | TRBV3-1/TRBV3-2 | NA | CASSQLDSYEQYF | TGTGCCAGCAGCCAACTAGACTCCTACGAGCAGTACTTC
TRBJ2-2 | NA | TRBV19 | TRBD2 | CASSWAGGPNTGELFF | TGTGCCAGTAGTTGGGCGGGGGGGCCGAACACCGGGGAGCTGTTTTTT
TRBJ2-2 | NA | TRBV4-1 | TRBD2 | CASSLAGGPRTGELFF | TGCGCCAGCAGCCTAGCGGGAGGCCCCAGGACCGGGGAGCTGTTTTTT
TRBJ2-1 | NA | TRBV4-2 | NA | CASSLQGVPSYNEQFF | TGTGCCAGCAGCCTGCAAGGGGTTCCTTCCTACAATGAGCAGTTCTTC
TRBJ1-1 | NA | TRBV7-2 | NA | CASSPGRGSTEAFF | TGTGCCAGCAGCCCAGGAAGGGGGAGCACTGAAGCTTTCTTT
TRBJ2-3 | NA | TRBV29-1 | TRBD2 | CSGQLAGFTDTQYF | TGCAGCGGACAACTAGCGGGGTTCACAGATACGCAGTATTTT
TRBJ2-7 | NA | TRBV6-2/TRBV6-3 | TRBD1 | CASSYTGARSEKQYF | TGTGCCAGCAGTTACACAGGGGCCAGGTCGGAAAAGCAGTACTTC
TRBJ2-3 | NA | TRBV3-1/TRBV3-2 | TRBD2 | CASSQDPRRSTSGGRGLDTQYF | TGTGCCAGCAGCCAAGACCCGAGGAGGAGCACTAGCGGGGGCCGGGGATTGGATACGCAGTATTTT
TRBJ1-6 | few | TRBV2 | TRBD1 | CASGPRDRENSPLHF | TGTGCCAGCGGGCCTAGGGACAGGGAAAATTCACCCCTCCACTTT
TRBJ2-2 | NA | TRBV7-2 | TRBD1 | CASSSRTGNTGELFF | TGTGCCAGCAGCTCGAGGACAGGGAACACCGGGGAGCTGTTTTTT
TRBJ2-7 | NA | TRBV3-1/TRBV3-2 | TRBD2 | CASSQDERGFYEQYF | TGTGCCAGCAGCCAAGACGAGCGGGGGTTCTACGAGCAGTACTTC
TRBJ2-1 | NA | TRBV27 | NA | CASSLSRTAYNEQFF | TGTGCCAGCAGTTTATCGAGGACAGCCTACAATGAGCAGTTCTTC
TRBJ2-1 | NA | TRBV30 | TRBD2 | CAWSVQLAGADNEQFF | TGTGCCTGGAGTGTACAACTAGCGGGGGCCGACAATGAGCAGTTCTTC
TRBJ2-1 | NA | TRBV7-6 | TRBD2 | CASSRGGSHSGSGSYNEQFF | TGTGCCAGCAGCCGCGGGGGATCCCATAGCGGGAGTGGCTCCTACAATGAGCAGTTCTTC
TRBJ2-2 | NA | TRBV30 | TRBD1 | CAWSPPGQINTGELFF | TGTGCCTGGAGTCCGCCGGGACAGATCAACACCGGGGAGCTGTTTTTT
TRBJ2-7 | NA | TRBV4-1 | NA | CASSQNPSSYEQYF | TGCGCCAGCAGCCAAAACCCGAGCTCCTACGAGCAGTACTTC
TRBJ1-1 | NA | TRBV24-1 | NA | CATSAHRQIGTFF | TGTGCCACCAGTGCCCACCGACAAATCGGGACTTTCTTT
TRBJ2-5 | NA | TRBV9 | NA | CASSTTGFQQETQYF | TGTGCCAGCAGCACCACAGGCTTCCAACAAGAGACCCAGTACTTC
TRBJ1-2 | NA | TRBV7-9 | TRBD1 | CASSPRDRMGGYTF | TGTGCCAGCAGCCCCCGGGACAGGATGGGAGGCTACACCTTC
TRBJ2-1 | NA | TRBV10-3 | TRBD2 | CAISDLTSGRGNEQFF | TGTGCCATCAGCGACCTGACTAGCGGGAGAGGCAATGAGCAGTTCTTC
TRBJ1-2 | NA | TRBV5-1 | TRBD1 | CASSFRGQEDGYTF | TGCGCCAGCAGCTTCCGCGGACAGGAAGATGGCTACACCTTC
TRBJ1-6 | NA | TRBV19 | NA | CASSIRTPNNSPLHF | TGTGCCAGTAGTATCCGGACACCTAATAATTCACCCCTCCACTTT
TRBJ1-5 | few | TRBV6-6 | NA | CASTRSGWGNQPQHF | TGTGCCAGCACCAGATCGGGGTGGGGCAATCAGCCCCAGCATTTT
TRBJ2-2 | NA | TRBV12-5 | TRBD1 | CASGKGQAGAGELFF | TGTGCTAGTGGTAAGGGACAGGCTGGTGCTGGGGAGCTGTTTTTT
TRBJ2-3 | NA | TRBV11-3 | TRBD1 | CASSSRQGQGTDTQYF | TGTGCCAGCAGCTCCAGACAGGGGCAAGGCACAGATACGCAGTATTTT
TRBJ2-6 | many | TRBV19 | TRBD1 | CASTGTGGSSGANVLTF | TGTGCCAGTACTGGGACAGGGGGGTCCTCTGGGGCCAACGTCCTGACTTTC
TRBJ1-3 | once | TRBV6-5 | NA | CASSTKVAGNTIYF | TGTGCCAGCAGCACAAAAGTCGCTGGAAACACCATATATTTT
TRBJ2-5 | once | TRBV18 | TRBD1 | CASYPGTGEETQYF | TGTGCCAGCTACCCGGGAACAGGGGAAGAGACCCAGTACTTC
TRBJ2-1 | NA | TRBV3-1/TRBV3-2 | TRBD2 | CASRPGASGTREQFF | TGTGCCAGCCGCCCCGGGGCTAGCGGCACGCGAGAGCAGTTCTTC
TRBJ2-2 | NA | TRBV30 | NA | CAWSKGPGELFF | TGTGCCTGGTCTAAGGGGCCCGGGGAGCTGTTTTTT
TRBJ2-5 | once | TRBV18 | NA | CASSPLTMEAQYF | TGTGCCAGCTCACCACTGACGATGGAGGCCCAGTACTTC
TRBJ1-3 | NA | TRBV2 | NA | CASSPQQALSGNTIYF | TGTGCCAGCAGCCCCCAACAGGCCCTCTCTGGAAACACCATATATTTT
TRBJ2-7 | few | TRBV11-2 | TRBD2 | CASSFGTSGVSSYEQYF | TGTGCCAGCAGCTTCGGGACTAGCGGGGTTAGCTCCTACGAGCAGTACTTC
TRBJ1-2 | NA | TRBV3-1/TRBV3-2 | TRBD1 | CASSQDQQGARTYGYTF | TGTGCCAGCAGCCAAGATCAACAGGGGGCGAGAACCTATGGCTACACCTTC
TRBJ1-1 | NA | TRBV30 | NA | CASSRGAGNTEAFF | TGTGCCTCATCCAGGGGCGCCGGAAACACTGAAGCTTTCTTT
TRBJ1-2 | NA | TRBV15 | NA | CATSGRDTTNYGYTF | TGTGCCACCAGCGGCAGGGACACTACTAACTATGGCTACACCTTC
TRBJ2-7 | NA | TRBV3-1/TRBV3-2 | TRBD1 | CASSLLGQGSDEQYF | TGTGCCAGCAGCCTTCTAGGACAGGGCAGCGACGAGCAGTACTTC
TRBJ1-2 | NA | TRBV15 | NA | CATSRDGNLGDYYGYTF | TGTGCCACCAGCAGAGACGGGAATTTAGGGGACTACTATGGCTACACCTTC
TRBJ2-2 | NA | TRBV6-4 | TRBD2 | CASSVLAGGTGELFF | TGTGCCAGCAGTGTACTAGCGGGGGGCACCGGGGAGCTGTTTTTT
TRBJ1-1 | once | TRBV30 | TRBD1 | CAWHLGQADTEAFF | TGTGCCTGGCACCTTGGACAGGCTGACACTGAAGCTTTCTTT
TRBJ2-2 | NA | TRBV27 | TRBD1 | CASSFYGTGGNTGELFF | TGTGCCAGCAGTTTCTACGGGACAGGGGGCAACACCGGGGAGCTGTTTTTT
TRBJ2-4 | NA | TRBV7-3 | NA | CASSSWTLAKNIQYF | TGTGCCAGCAGCTCCTGGACACTCGCCAAAAACATTCAGTACTTC
TRBJ2-7 | NA | TRBV9 | NA | CASSVSTGGTYEQYF | TGTGCCAGCAGCGTATCAACAGGTGGGACCTACGAGCAGTACTTC
TRBJ1-5 | few | TRBV4-2 | NA | CASSHSGAGLMNQPQHF | TGTGCCAGCAGCCACTCAGGAGCGGGGCTTATGAATCAGCCCCAGCATTTT
TRBJ2-7 | NA | TRBV4-3 | NA | CASSQGIWTATTTYEQYF | TGCGCCAGCAGCCAAGGAATATGGACAGCTACCACCACCTACGAGCAGTACTTC
TRBJ2-3 | NA | TRBV29-1 | TRBD1 | CSARTGGADTQYF | TGCAGCGCTAGGACAGGGGGCGCAGATACGCAGTATTTT
TRBJ2-6 | NA | TRBV11-2 | NA | CASSLVLVEAGANVLTF | TGTGCCAGCAGCTTAGTTCTTGTAGAAGCTGGGGCCAACGTCCTGACTTTC